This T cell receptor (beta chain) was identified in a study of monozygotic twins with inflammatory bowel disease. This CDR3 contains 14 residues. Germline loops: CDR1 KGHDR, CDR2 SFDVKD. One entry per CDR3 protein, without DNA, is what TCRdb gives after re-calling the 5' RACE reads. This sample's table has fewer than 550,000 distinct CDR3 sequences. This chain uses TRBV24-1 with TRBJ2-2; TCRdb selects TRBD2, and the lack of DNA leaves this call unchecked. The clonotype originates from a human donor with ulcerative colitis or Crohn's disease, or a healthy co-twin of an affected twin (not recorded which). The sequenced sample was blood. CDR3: CATSDRSGTRELFF.